The T cell receptor (beta chain) under discussion was sequenced for a study of blood T cells in healthy people across ages. Study-level information: Per two T cells, template switching captured roughly one barcoded beta molecule.

General study findings and limits: In these data, TCR beta diversity tracked strongly with naive T cell percentage. Across the age range, TCR beta diversity per million T cells fell in a roughly linear way.

Points on this clonotype: Its antigen is undetermined.

The V gene's germline CDR1 is MNHEY and CDR2 SVGAGI. V gave up 2 bases and J gave up 3 bases, with 14 bases separating them. The CDR3 contains 15 residues. A second PCR, run for roughly 7 to 11 cycles, used a sample-barcoded 5' primer plus a J-beta primer mix. Using its own MiXCR run on the 5' RACE reads, TCRdb lists one record per CDR3 protein. This table has about a million distinct CDR3 sequences, roughly 43% appearing once. The gene calls are TRBV6-5 and TRBJ2-7; TRBD1 might be the D (6 bases). The TCR originated in a man younger than 40 in good health. What was sequenced was blood. The CDR3 DNA is TGTGCCAGCAGTTACACCCGGGACAAGGACTACGAGCAGTACTTC. Residues: CASSYTRDKDYEQYF.